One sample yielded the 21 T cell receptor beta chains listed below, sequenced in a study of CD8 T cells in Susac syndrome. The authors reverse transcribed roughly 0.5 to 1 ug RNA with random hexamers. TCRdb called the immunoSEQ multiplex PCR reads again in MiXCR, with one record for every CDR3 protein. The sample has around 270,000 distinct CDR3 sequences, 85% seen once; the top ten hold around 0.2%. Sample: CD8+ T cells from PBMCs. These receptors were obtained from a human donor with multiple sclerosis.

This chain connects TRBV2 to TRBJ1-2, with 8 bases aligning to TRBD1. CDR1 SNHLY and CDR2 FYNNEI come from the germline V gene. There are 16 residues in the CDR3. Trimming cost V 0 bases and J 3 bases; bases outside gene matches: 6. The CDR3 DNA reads TGTGCCAGCAGTGAAGCTCCGACAGGGGTTTACTATGGCTACACCTTC. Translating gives CASSEAPTGVYYGYTF.

The CDR3 is CSAGVFSVFSNQPQHF. Here the CDR3 DNA reads TGCAGTGCTGGGGTGTTCTCGGTTTTTAGCAATCAGCCCCAGCATTTT. The chain has TRBV20-1 and TRBJ1-5, with unresolved D. CDR1 is DFQATT, CDR2 SNEGSKA, per germline (reference sequence). This CDR3 region has 16 residues. The germline V and J ends were trimmed by 5 bases and 0 bases, with 17 bases remaining between them.

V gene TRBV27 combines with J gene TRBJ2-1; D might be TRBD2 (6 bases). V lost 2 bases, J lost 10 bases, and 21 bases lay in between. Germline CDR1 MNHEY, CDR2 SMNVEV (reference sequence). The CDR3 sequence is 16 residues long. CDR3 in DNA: TGTGCCAGCAGTTTAGGATGGGGGTTAGCGGCCCCGGAGCAGTTCTTC. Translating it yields CASSLGWGLAAPEQFF.

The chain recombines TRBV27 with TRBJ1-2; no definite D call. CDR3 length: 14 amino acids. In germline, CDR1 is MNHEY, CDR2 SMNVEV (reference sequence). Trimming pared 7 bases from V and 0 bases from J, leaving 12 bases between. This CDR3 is CASKPRTANYGYTF. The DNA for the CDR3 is TGTGCCAGCAAACCTAGAACAGCTAACTATGGCTACACCTTC.

CDR3 protein: CASSSGTSGFSTDTQYF. CDR3 DNA: TGTGCCAGCAGCTCCGGGACTAGCGGCTTTAGCACAGATACGCAGTATTTT. The chain couples TRBV5-6 to TRBJ2-3; TRBD2 matches at 11 bases. The CDR3 loop spans 17 amino acids. The V gene's germline CDR1 is SGHDT and CDR2 YYEEEE. The junction had 6 bases not matched to a gene; V was cut back by 3 bases and J by 0 bases.

The CDR3 DNA reads TGCGCCAGCAGCAACCCGACTAGCGGCATTGACAATGAGCAGTTCTTC. Protein: CASSNPTSGIDNEQFF. This chain connects TRBV4-1 to TRBJ2-1; 9 bases are shared with TRBD2. The CDR3 has 16 amino acids. J gave up 5 bases and V 5 bases, and 10 bases lay outside the gene matches. Per germline, CDR1 MGHRA and CDR2 YSYEKL.

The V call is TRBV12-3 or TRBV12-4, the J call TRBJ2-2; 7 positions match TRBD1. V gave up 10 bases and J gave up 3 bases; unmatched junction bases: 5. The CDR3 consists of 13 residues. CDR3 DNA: TGTGCCAATTTGGGACAGCACACCGGGGAGCTGTTTTTT. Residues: CANLGQHTGELFF.

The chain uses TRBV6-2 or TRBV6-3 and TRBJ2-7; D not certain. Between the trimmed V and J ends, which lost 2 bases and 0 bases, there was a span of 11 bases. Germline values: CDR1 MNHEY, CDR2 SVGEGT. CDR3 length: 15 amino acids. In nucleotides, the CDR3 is TGTGCCAGCAGTTACCCGGAGCTCCTCTCCTACGAGCAGTACTTC. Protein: CASSYPELLSYEQYF.

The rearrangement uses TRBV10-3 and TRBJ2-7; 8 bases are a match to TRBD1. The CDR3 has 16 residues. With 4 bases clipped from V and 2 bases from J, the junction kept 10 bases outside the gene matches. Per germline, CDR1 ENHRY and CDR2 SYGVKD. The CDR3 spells CAISAWTGSIPYEQYF. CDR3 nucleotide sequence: TGTGCCATCAGTGCCTGGACAGGGTCAATCCCCTACGAGCAGTACTTC.

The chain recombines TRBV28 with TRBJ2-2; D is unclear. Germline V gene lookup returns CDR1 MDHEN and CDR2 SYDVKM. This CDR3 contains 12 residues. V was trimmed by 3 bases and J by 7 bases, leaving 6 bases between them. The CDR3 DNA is TGTGCCAGCAGTTTCTCTCTCGGGGAGCTGTTTTTT. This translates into CASSFSLGELFF.

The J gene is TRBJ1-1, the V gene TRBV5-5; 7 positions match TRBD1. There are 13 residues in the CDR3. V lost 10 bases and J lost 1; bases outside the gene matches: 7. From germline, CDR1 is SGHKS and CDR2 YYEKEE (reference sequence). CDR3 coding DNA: TGTGCCGGGGGAGACAGGGAGAACACTGAAGCTTTCTTT. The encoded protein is CAGGDRENTEAFF. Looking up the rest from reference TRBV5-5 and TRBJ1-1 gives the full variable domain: DAGVTQSPTHLIKTRGQQVTLRCSPISGHKSVSWYQQVLGQGPQFIFQYYEKEERGRGNFPDRFSARQFPNYSSELNVNALLLGDSALYLCAGGDRENTEAFFGQGTRLTVV.

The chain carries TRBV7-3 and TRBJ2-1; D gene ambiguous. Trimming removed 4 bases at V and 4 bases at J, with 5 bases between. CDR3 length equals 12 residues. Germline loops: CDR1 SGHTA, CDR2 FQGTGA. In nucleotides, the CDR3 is TGTGCCAGCAGCTACGCTTACAATGAGCAGTTCTTC. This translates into CASSYAYNEQFF. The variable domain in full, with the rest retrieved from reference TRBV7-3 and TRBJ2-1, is GAGVSQTPSNKVTEKGKYVELRCDPISGHTALYWYRQSLGQGPEFLIYFQGTGAADDSGLPNDRFFAVRPEGSVSTLKIQRTERGDSAVYLCASSYAYNEQFFGPGTRLTVL.

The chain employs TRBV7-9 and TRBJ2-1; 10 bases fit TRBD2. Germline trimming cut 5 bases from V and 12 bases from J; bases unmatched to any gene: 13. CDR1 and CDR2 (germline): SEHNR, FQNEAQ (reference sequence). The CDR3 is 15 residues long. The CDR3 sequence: CASSLGTSASVGQFF. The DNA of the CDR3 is TGTGCCAGCAGCCTCGGGACTAGCGCCTCCGTGGGGCAGTTCTTC.

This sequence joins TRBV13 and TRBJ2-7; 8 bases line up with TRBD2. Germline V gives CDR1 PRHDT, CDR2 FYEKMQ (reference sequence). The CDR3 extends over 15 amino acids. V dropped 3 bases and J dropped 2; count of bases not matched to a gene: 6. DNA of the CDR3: TGTGCCAGCAGCTTCGTGAGCGGGAGACCCTACGAGCAGTACTTC. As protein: CASSFVSGRPYEQYF.

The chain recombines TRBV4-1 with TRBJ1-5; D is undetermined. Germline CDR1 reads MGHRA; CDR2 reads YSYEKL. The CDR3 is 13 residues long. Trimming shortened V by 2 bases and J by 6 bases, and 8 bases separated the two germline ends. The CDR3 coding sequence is TGCGCCAGCAGCCAATTTTCGGGTCAGCCCCAGCATTTT. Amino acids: CASSQFSGQPQHF.

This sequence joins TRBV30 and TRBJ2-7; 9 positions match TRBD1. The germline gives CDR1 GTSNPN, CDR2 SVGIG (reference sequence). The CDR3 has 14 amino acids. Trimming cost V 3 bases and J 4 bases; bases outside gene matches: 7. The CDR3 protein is CAWSLDRGKYEQYF. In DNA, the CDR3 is TGTGCCTGGAGCCTGGACAGGGGTAAATACGAGCAGTACTTC.

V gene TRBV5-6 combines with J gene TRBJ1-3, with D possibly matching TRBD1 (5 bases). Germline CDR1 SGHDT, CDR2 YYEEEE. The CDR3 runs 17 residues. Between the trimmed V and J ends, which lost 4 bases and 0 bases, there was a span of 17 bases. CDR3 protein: CASSPGQPTYSGNTIYF. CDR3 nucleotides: TGTGCCAGCAGCCCGGGGCAGCCCACGTACTCTGGAAACACCATATATTTT.

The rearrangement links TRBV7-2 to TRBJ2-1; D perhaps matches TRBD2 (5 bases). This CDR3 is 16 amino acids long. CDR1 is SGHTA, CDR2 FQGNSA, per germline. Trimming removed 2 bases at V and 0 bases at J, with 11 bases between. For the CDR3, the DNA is TGTGCCAGCAGCTTATTAGCGTACAGCTCCTACAATGAGCAGTTCTTC. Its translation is CASSLLAYSSYNEQFF.

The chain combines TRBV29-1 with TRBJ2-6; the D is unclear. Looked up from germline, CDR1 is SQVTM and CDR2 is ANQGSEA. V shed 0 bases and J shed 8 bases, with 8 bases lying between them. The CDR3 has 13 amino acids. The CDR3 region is CSVEELQTNVLTF. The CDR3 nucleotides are TGCAGCGTTGAAGAATTACAGACCAACGTCCTGACTTTC.

DNA of the CDR3: TGCAGCGTTGAGGGGCAGGAAGAATACGAGCAGTACTTC. Its translation is CSVEGQEEYEQYF. The chain has TRBV29-1 and TRBJ2-7; D perhaps matches TRBD1 (5 bases). In germline, CDR1 is SQVTM, CDR2 ANQGSEA. The CDR3 has 13 amino acids. V lost 3 bases, J lost 4 bases, and 13 bases lay in between.

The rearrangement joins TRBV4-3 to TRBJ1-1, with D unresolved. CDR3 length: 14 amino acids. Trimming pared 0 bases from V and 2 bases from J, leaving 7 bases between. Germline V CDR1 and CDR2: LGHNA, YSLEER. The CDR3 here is CASSQDMGNTEAFF. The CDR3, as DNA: TGCGCCAGCAGCCAAGACATGGGAAACACTGAAGCTTTCTTT.